A selection of T cell receptor beta chains follows, all from one sample in a study of identifying expanded T cells in peripheral blood. Sequenced by immunoSEQ multiplex PCR; TCRdb stores in-frame clones only, minus some. Seen here are 81,000 or so clones, around 83% observed once, and the top ten hold about 20%. Sequenced: blood. The receptors come from a person between 18 and 70 years old in good health. CDR3s include the opening cysteine and the closing phenylalanine or tryptophan. A D gene is named only where the DNA matches it firmly.

J	D	V	CDR3
TRBJ1-4	.	TRBV18	CASSPLSITTNEKLFF
TRBJ2-7	TRBD2	TRBV4-3	CASSQDWAAGASFYEQYF
TRBJ1-2	TRBD1	TRBV5-6	CASSPQGDSNYGYTF
TRBJ2-1	TRBD2	TRBV2	CASRGLAIDEQFF
TRBJ1-2	.	TRBV2	CASRAFSINYGYTF
TRBJ1-4	.	TRBV5-1	CASSFIGSNEKLFF
TRBJ2-3	.	TRBV5-1	CASSLGASRLSDTQYF
TRBJ2-1	.	TRBV9	CASSDSSGFSYNEQFF
TRBJ2-7	TRBD2	TRBV4-1	CASSLTSGSSYEQYF
TRBJ2-1	.	TRBV10-3	CAISEQGGDNEQFF
TRBJ2-7	.	TRBV19	CASSIGQSSYEQYF
TRBJ2-7	TRBD2	TRBV11-1	CASSFASGAYEQYF
TRBJ1-5	.	TRBV28	CASNDIDGNQPQHF
TRBJ2-1	TRBD1	TRBV7-9	CASSLLLGQGRDNEQFF
TRBJ1-3	.	TRBV23-1	CASRSGWACENTIYF
TRBJ2-1	.	TRBV5-1	CASSLMPGDNEQFF
TRBJ2-7	TRBD1	TRBV7-2	CASSFGTVSYEQYF
TRBJ2-3	TRBD2	TRBV27	CASSYRGLAAPDTQYF
TRBJ1-1	TRBD1	TRBV19	CASSLTGARTEAFF
TRBJ1-2	.	TRBV27	CASSPGVNYGYTF
TRBJ2-2	.	TRBV11-1	CASSLGTGRLGGELFF
TRBJ1-5	TRBD1	TRBV28	CASIGRDRGGLQPQHF
TRBJ2-7	.	TRBV7-2	CASSAEQFTYEQYF
TRBJ1-4	.	TRBV19	CASSISSGFVTNEKLFF
TRBJ2-1	.	TRBV7-2	CASSLAGSGNYNEQFF
TRBJ2-5	.	TRBV2	CASSGDGKETQYF
TRBJ1-1	.	TRBV19	CASSMRQPGSTEAFF
TRBJ1-1	.	TRBV15	CATSRAEGWDTEAFF
TRBJ2-7	TRBD1	TRBV25-1	CASSADREITYEQYF
TRBJ1-1	.	TRBV19	CASSAQRLTEAFF
TRBJ1-2	TRBD1	TRBV6-1	CASSERTGDYGYTF
TRBJ2-1	.	TRBV7-2	CASTLAPGRDSDEQFF
TRBJ2-7	.	TRBV7-8	CASSLASASLSYEQYF
TRBJ2-5	.	TRBV7-2	CASSLGGGRETQYF
TRBJ1-1	TRBD1	TRBV28	CASSLGQGFTEAFF
TRBJ2-1	.	TRBV7-2	CASSLDSGTYNEQFF
TRBJ1-1	.	TRBV29-1	CSVHLGGTEAFF